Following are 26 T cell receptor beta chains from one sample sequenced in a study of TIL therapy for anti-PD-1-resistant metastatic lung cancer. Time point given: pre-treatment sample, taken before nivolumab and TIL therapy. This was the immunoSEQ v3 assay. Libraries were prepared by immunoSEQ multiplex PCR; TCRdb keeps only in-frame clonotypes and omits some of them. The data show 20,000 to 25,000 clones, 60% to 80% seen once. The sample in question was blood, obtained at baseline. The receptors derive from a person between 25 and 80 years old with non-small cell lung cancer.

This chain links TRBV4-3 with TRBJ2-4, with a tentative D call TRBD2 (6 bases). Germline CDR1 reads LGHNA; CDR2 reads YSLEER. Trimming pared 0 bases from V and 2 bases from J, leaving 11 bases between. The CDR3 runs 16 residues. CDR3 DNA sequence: TGCGCCAGCAGCCAAGATATGGGGGGTTCCAAAAACATTCAGTACTTC. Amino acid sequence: CASSQDMGGSKNIQYF.

The CDR3 reads CASSHRDSSYNEQFF. CDR3 nucleotide sequence: TGTGCCAGCAGCCACAGGGACAGCTCCTACAATGAGCAGTTCTTC. The genes are TRBV7-8 and TRBJ2-1, with 7 positions matching TRBD1. The germline CDR1 and CDR2 sequences are SGHVS and FQNEAQ. The V gene end was trimmed by 5 bases and the J gene end by 0 bases; junction bases not matched to a gene: 4. This CDR3 is built from 15 residues. Together with reference TRBV7-8 and TRBJ2-1, the CDR3 gives the full variable domain: GAGVSQSPRYKVAKRGQDVALRCDPISGHVSLFWYQQALGQGPEFLTYFQNEAQLDKSGLPSDRFFAERPEGSVSTLKIQRTQQEDSAVYLCASSHRDSSYNEQFFGPGTRLTVL.

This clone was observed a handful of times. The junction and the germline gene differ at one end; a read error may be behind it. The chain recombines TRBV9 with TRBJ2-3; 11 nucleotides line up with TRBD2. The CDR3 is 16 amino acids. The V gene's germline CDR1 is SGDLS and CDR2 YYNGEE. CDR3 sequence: CASSQGRSGGGDTHYF. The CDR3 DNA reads TGTGCCAGCAGCCAGGGGCGTAGCGGGGGGGGAGATACGCATTATTTT.

The CDR3 here is CASSVAIGDEQFF. CDR3 DNA: TGTGCCAGCAGCGTAGCGATTGGGGATGAGCAGTTCTTC. V gene TRBV9 combines with J gene TRBJ2-1; D remains ambiguous. V lost 0 bases to trimming and J lost 8 bases, with 9 bases between them. Germline loops: CDR1 SGDLS, CDR2 YYNGEE. The length of the CDR3 is 13 residues.

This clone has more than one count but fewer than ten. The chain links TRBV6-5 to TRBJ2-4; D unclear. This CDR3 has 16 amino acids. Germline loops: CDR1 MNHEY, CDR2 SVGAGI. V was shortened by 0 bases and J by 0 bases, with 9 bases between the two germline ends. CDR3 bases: TGTGCCAGCAGTTACTCGGTCGGAGTAGCCAAAAACATTCAGTACTTC. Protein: CASSYSVGVAKNIQYF.

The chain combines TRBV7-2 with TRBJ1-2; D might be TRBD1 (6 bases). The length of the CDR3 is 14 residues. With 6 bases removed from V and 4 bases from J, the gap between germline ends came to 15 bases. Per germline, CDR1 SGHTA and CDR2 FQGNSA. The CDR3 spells CASRLGQGPYGYTF. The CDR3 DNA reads TGTGCCAGCAGGCTCGGGCAGGGGCCCTATGGCTACACCTTC.

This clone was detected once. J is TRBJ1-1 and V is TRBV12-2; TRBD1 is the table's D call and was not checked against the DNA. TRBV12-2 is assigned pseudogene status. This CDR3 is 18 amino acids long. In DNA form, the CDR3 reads TGTGCAAGTCGCTTACCCCCCCCCGGGACAGGGGGAAGCACTGAAGCTTTCTTT. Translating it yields CASRLPPPGTGGSTEAFF.

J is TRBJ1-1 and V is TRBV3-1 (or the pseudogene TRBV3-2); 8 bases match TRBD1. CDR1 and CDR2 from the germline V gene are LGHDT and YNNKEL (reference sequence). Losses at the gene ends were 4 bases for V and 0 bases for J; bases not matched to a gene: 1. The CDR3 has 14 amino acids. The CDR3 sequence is CASSRQGLNTEAFF. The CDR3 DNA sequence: TGTGCCAGCAGCCGACAGGGGCTGAACACTGAAGCTTTCTTT.

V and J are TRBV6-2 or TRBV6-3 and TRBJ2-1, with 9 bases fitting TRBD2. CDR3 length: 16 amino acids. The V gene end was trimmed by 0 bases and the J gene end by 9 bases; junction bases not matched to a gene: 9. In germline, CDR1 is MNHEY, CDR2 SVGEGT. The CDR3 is CASSYSKAGGLREQFF. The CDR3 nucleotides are TGTGCCAGCAGTTACTCGAAGGCGGGGGGGCTTCGTGAGCAGTTCTTC.

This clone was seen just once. The DNA of the CDR3 is TGTGCCAGTAGTAGCGGGGACCGCACAGATACGCAGTATTTT. Protein product: CASSSGDRTDTQYF. J is TRBJ2-3 and V is TRBV19, with D tentatively TRBD2 (6 bases). Per the germline V gene, CDR1 is LNHDA and CDR2 is SQIVND (reference sequence). Trimming stripped 4 bases from V and 1 base from J, with 9 bases between. The CDR3 covers 14 residues. Full variable domain (remainder filled in from reference TRBV19 and TRBJ2-3): DGGITQSPKYLFRKEGQNVTLSCEQNLNHDAMYWYRQDPGQGLRLIYYSQIVNDFQKGDIAEGYSVSREKKESFPLTVTSAQKNPTAFYLCASSSGDRTDTQYFGPGTRLTVL.

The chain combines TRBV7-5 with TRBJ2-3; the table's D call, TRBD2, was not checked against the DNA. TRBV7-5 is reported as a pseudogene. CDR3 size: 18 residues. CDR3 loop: CVRLGGTNREDCTDTQYF. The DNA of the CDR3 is TGTGTCAGATTAGGCGGGACTAACAGGGAGGACTGTACAGATACGCAGTATTTT.

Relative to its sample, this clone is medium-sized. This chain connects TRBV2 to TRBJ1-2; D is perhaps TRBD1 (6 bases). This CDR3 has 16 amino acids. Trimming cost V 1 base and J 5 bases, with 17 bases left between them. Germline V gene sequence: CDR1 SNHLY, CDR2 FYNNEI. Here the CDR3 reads CASSEGIWAGAYGYTF. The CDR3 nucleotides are TGTGCCAGCAGTGAAGGGATCTGGGCAGGGGCATATGGCTACACCTTC.

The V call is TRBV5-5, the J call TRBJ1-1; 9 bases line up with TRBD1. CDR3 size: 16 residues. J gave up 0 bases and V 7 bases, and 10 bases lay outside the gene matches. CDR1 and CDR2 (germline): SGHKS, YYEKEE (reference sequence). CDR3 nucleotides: TGTGCCAGCGGTTACAGGGGGCTGAGTATGAACACTGAAGCTTTCTTT. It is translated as CASGYRGLSMNTEAFF.

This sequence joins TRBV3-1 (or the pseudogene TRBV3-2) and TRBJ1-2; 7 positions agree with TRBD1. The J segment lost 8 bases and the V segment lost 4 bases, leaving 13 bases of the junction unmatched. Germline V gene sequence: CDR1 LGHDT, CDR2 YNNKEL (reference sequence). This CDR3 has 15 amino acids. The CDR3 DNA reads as TGTGCCAGCAGCCCCCGAATGACAGGGAGAGGAGGCTACACCTTC. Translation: CASSPRMTGRGGYTF.

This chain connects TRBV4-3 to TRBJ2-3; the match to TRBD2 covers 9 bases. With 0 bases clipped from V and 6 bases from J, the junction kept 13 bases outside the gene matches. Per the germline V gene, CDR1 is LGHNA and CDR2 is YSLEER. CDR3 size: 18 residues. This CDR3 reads CASSQEPLASGVRDTQYF. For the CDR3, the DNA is TGCGCCAGCAGCCAAGAACCCCTCGCTAGCGGGGTTCGGGATACGCAGTATTTT.

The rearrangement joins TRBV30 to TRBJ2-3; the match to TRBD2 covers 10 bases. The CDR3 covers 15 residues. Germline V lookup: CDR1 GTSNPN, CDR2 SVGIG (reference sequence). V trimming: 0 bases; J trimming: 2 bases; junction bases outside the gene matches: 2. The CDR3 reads CAWSVLAGFTDTQYF. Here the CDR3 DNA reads TGTGCCTGGAGTGTACTAGCGGGATTCACAGATACGCAGTATTTT.

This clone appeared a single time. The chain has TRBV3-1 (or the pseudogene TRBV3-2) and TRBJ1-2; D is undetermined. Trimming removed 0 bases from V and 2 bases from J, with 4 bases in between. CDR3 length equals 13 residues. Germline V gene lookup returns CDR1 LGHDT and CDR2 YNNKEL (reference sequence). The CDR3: CASSQEGNYGYTF. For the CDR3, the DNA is TGTGCCAGCAGCCAAGAGGGGAACTATGGCTACACCTTC.

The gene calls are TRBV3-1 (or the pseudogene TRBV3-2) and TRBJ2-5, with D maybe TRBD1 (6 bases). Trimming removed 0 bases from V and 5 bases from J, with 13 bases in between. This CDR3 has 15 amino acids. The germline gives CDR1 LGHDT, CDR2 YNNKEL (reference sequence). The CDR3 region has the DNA TGTGCCAGCAGCCAAGATATAGGGGGAGCGGAGACCCAGTACTTC. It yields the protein CASSQDIGGAETQYF.

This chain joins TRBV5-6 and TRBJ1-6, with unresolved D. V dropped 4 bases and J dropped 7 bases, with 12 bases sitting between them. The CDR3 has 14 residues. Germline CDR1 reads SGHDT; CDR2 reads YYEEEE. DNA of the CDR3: TGTGCCAGCAGCCCGGGGAGGGTAAATTCACCCCTCCACTTT. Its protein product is CASSPGRVNSPLHF.

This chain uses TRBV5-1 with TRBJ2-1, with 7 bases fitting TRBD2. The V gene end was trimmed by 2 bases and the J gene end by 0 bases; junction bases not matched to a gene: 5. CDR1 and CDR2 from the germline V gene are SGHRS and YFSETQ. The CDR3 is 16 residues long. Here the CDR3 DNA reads TGCGCCAGCAGCTTAAGCGGGGAAAGCTCCTACAATGAGCAGTTCTTC. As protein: CASSLSGESSYNEQFF.

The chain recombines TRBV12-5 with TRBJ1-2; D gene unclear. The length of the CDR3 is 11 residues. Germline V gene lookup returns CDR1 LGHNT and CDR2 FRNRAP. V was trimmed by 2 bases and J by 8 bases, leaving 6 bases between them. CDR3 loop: CASGLYSGYTF. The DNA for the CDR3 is TGTGCTAGTGGTTTGTACAGCGGCTACACCTTC.

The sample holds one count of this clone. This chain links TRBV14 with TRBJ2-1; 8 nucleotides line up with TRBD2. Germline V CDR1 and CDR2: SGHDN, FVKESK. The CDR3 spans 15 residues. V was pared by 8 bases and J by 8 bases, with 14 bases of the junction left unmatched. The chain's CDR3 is CASGPLAGRPHEQFF. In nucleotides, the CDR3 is TGTGCCAGCGGACCGCTAGCGGGCCGCCCCCATGAGCAGTTCTTC. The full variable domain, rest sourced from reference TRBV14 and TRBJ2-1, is EAGVTQFPSHSVIEKGQTVTLRCDPISGHDNLYWYRRVMGKEIKFLLHFVKESKQDESGMPNNRFLAERTGGTYSTLKVQPAELEDSGVYFCASGPLAGRPHEQFFGPGTRLTVL.

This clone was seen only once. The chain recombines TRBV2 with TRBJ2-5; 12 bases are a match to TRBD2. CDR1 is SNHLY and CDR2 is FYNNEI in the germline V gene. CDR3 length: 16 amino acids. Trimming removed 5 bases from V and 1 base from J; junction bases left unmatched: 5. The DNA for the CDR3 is TGTGCCAGCAGTCTACTAGCGGGAGGCTTCCAAGAGACCCAGTACTTC. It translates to CASSLLAGGFQETQYF. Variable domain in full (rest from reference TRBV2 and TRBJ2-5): EPEVTQTPSHQVTQMGQEVILRCVPISNHLYFYWYRQILGQKVEFLVSFYNNEISEKSEIFDDQFSVERPDGSNFTLKIRSTKLEDSAMYFCASSLLAGGFQETQYFGPGTRLLVL.

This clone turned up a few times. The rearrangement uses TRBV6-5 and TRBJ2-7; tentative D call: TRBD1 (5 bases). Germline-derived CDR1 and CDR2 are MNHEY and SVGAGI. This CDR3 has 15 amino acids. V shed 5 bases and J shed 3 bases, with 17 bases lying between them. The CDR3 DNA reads TGTGCCAGCAGTCCGAGCTGGGGCGATGGCTACGAGCAGTACTTC. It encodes CASSPSWGDGYEQYF.

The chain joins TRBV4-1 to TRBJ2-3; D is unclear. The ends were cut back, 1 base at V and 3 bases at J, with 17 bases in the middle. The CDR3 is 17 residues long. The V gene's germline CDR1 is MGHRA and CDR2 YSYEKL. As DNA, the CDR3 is TGCGCCAGCAGCCAAGTGACGGCGAAGACCCGGACAGATACGCAGTATTTT. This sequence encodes CASSQVTAKTRTDTQYF.

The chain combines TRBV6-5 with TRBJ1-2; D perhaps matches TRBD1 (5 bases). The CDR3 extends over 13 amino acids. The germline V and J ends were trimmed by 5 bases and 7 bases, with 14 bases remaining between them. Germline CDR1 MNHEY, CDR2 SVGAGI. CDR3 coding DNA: TGTGCCAGCAGTCCGACAGACGGAGCTGGCTACACCTTC. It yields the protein CASSPTDGAGYTF.